The T cell receptor beta chain described here comes from a study of blood T cell repertoires in COVID-19. As for the study in general: Specimens from acute and convalescent COVID-19 originated in the United States, Italy and Spain. PBMCs, B-cell-depleted T cells, or T cells provided the cDNA or gDNA that made up the material.

Original analysis: Quantification of nucleated cells was approximated via reference gene primer amplification. Some clones are missing from TCRdb's copy, which holds only in-frame ones; the method was immunoSEQ multiplex PCR. V, J and clone size reflect that table, while D and trimming were determined from the DNA. The table includes about 54,000 clones, about 90% detected once. This CDR3 contains 16 residues. Per germline, CDR1 ENHRY and CDR2 SYGVKD. V lost 0 bases to trimming and J lost 4 bases; unmatched junction nucleotides: 6. The sequencing sample was made of peripheral blood. The chain uses TRBV10-3 and TRBJ2-5, with 9 bases identical to TRBD2. The TCR sequence derives from a woman between 55 and 75 years old with active or convalescent COVID-19. The CDR3 sequence: CAISESAAGGRETQYF. DNA for the CDR3: TGTGCCATCAGTGAGTCCGCGGCGGGAGGGAGAGAGACCCAGTACTTC.